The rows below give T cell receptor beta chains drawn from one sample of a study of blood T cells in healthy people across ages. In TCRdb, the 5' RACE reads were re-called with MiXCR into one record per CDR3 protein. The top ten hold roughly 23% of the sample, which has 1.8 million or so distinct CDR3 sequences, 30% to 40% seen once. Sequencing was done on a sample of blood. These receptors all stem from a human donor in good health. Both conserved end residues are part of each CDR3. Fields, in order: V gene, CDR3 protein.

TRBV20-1,CSASSGGQGNYGYTF
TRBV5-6,CASSLDSKNYGYTF
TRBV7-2,CASSFGLVGTDTQYF
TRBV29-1,CSGEPYPQETYGYTF
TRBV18,CASSLSEAGLQYF
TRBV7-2,CASSTGPSRGNEQFF
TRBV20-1,CSAPKGGSGANVLTF
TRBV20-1,CSASVPTRGSAYEQYF
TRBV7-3,CASTPGGPTGELFF
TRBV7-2,CASRDRSDRWDGYTF
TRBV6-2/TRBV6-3,CASSYIGTGNNEQFF
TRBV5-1,CASRRTGQGQETQYF
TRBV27,CASSLSIHGDEQYF
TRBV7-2,CASSPMRDSCEQYF
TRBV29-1,CSVGVTATDTQYF
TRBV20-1,CSAKPPGLAASGGTQYF
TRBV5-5,CASSLIYSGGVEETQYF
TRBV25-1,CDPTIGQYF
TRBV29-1,CSAAGLTGTHSYEQYF
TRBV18,CASSPETNEKLFF
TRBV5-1,CASSRTLYSLNTEAFF
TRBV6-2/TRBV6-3,CASSYFYAGLRTEAFF
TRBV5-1,CASSLGGPRDRGLYNEQFF
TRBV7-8,CASSLARSAVPDYEQYF
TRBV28,CANARSSYNEQFF
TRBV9,CASSVAHSGGADTQYF
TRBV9,CASSPPGQSFPPDTQYF
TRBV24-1,CATAGLNGYEQYF
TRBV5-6,CASSPLGEAFF
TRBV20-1,CSASVRRGNFQETQYF
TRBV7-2,CASSLGLGGWGEQYF
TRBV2,CASSSDRTDNEQFF
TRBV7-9,CASSPRGSLETQYF
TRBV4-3,CASSQGVGTGDFYGYTF